This is a list of T cell receptor beta chains from one sample in a study of blood T cell repertoires in COVID-19. TCRdb keeps only in-frame clones here, not all; method: immunoSEQ multiplex PCR. The data hold 470,000 or so clones, with around 89% observed a single time. The sequenced sample was peripheral blood. These receptors all stem from a woman aged 30 to 39 with acute or convalescent COVID-19. Each CDR3 is given with its conserved first and last residue. The order of the fields is V gene, D gene, clone size, J gene, CDR3 protein, CDR3 DNA. D genes are given only for firm matches. Not all rows give a size; the values are once, few, many and, for expanded clones, a class.

V gene: TRBV27; D gene: TRBD1; clone size: -; J gene: TRBJ2-7; CDR3 protein: CASRPGQASYEQYF; CDR3 DNA: TGTGCCAGCAGACCGGGACAGGCTTCCTACGAGCAGTACTTC
V gene: TRBV5-6; D gene: -; clone size: -; J gene: TRBJ2-3; CDR3 protein: CASSFGPGTDTQYF; CDR3 DNA: TGTGCCAGCAGCTTTGGGCCCGGCACAGATACGCAGTATTTT
V gene: TRBV7-2; D gene: -; clone size: -; J gene: TRBJ2-2; CDR3 protein: CASTLTGELFF; CDR3 DNA: TGTGCCAGCACCCTCACCGGGGAGCTGTTTTTT
V gene: TRBV13; D gene: -; clone size: many; J gene: TRBJ1-2; CDR3 protein: CASSFFRGAPDGYTF; CDR3 DNA: TGTGCCAGCAGCTTTTTCAGGGGCGCCCCCGATGGCTACACCTTC
V gene: TRBV19; D gene: -; clone size: -; J gene: TRBJ2-1; CDR3 protein: CASAGGLEQFF; CDR3 DNA: TGTGCCAGTGCCGGGGGGCTTGAGCAGTTCTTC
V gene: TRBV5-1; D gene: TRBD1; clone size: -; J gene: TRBJ1-1; CDR3 protein: CASSPGQAAGAFF; CDR3 DNA: TGCGCCAGCAGCCCGGGACAGGCGGCAGGAGCTTTCTTT
V gene: TRBV5-6; D gene: -; clone size: -; J gene: TRBJ1-6; CDR3 protein: CASSLTVNSPLHF; CDR3 DNA: TGTGCCAGCAGCTTGACAGTTAATTCACCCCTCCACTTT
V gene: TRBV21-1; D gene: -; clone size: few; J gene: TRBJ2-2; CDR3 protein: CASRRRDRDPGELFF; CDR3 DNA: TGTGCCAGCAGACGGAGGGACAGAGACCCCGGGGAGCTGTTTTTT
V gene: TRBV6-1; D gene: -; clone size: few; J gene: TRBJ1-5; CDR3 protein: CASSDLAPQPQHF; CDR3 DNA: TGTGCCAGCAGTGACCTGGCCCCTCAGCCCCAGCATTTT
V gene: TRBV7-9; D gene: TRBD1; clone size: -; J gene: TRBJ1-2; CDR3 protein: CASSFNRGYGYTF; CDR3 DNA: TGTGCCAGCAGCTTCAACAGGGGCTATGGCTACACCTTC
V gene: TRBV27; D gene: -; clone size: -; J gene: TRBJ2-7; CDR3 protein: CASSRGGGYEQYF; CDR3 DNA: TGTGCCAGCAGCAGAGGGGGGGGCTACGAGCAGTACTTC
V gene: TRBV5-1; D gene: TRBD2; clone size: -; J gene: TRBJ2-3; CDR3 protein: CASSEGLAGFTDTQYF; CDR3 DNA: TGCGCCAGCAGCGAGGGACTAGCGGGGTTCACAGATACGCAGTATTTT
V gene: TRBV12-1; D gene: -; clone size: -; J gene: TRBJ2-2; CDR3 protein: CASSFVSGFGYTGELFF; CDR3 DNA: TGTGCCAGCAGCTTTGTTTCGGGGTTCGGGTACACCGGGGAGCTGTTTTTT
V gene: TRBV5-4; D gene: -; clone size: -; J gene: TRBJ1-1; CDR3 protein: CASSLGAAGAFF; CDR3 DNA: TGTGCCAGCAGCCTTGGGGCAGCGGGAGCTTTCTTT
V gene: TRBV28; D gene: -; clone size: -; J gene: TRBJ1-3; CDR3 protein: CASSLSWGGSGNTIYF; CDR3 DNA: TGTGCCAGCAGTTTAAGTTGGGGGGGGTCTGGAAACACCATATATTTT
V gene: TRBV4-1; D gene: -; clone size: -; J gene: TRBJ1-5; CDR3 protein: CASSQKEGGRNQPQHF; CDR3 DNA: TGCGCCAGCAGCCAAAAGGAAGGGGGAAGGAATCAGCCCCAGCATTTT
V gene: TRBV6-4; D gene: -; clone size: -; J gene: TRBJ1-5; CDR3 protein: CASSDPPVSTSEDQPQHF; CDR3 DNA: TGTGCCAGCAGTGACCCACCAGTGTCCACCTCTGAGGATCAGCCCCAGCATTTT
V gene: TRBV19; D gene: -; clone size: -; J gene: TRBJ1-5; CDR3 protein: CASSISTTSNQPQHF; CDR3 DNA: TGTGCCAGTAGTATAAGCACTACTAGCAATCAGCCCCAGCATTTT
V gene: TRBV10-1; D gene: -; clone size: -; J gene: TRBJ2-1; CDR3 protein: CASSEETTYNEQFF; CDR3 DNA: TGCGCCAGCAGTGAGGAGACTACCTACAATGAGCAGTTCTTC
V gene: TRBV28; D gene: -; clone size: -; J gene: TRBJ1-4; CDR3 protein: CASRAGGAKEKLFF; CDR3 DNA: TGTGCCAGCAGGGCTGGGGGGGCTAAAGAAAAACTGTTTTTT
V gene: TRBV19; D gene: TRBD2; clone size: -; J gene: TRBJ2-2; CDR3 protein: CATRNPGSGGTNTGELFF; CDR3 DNA: TGTGCCACAAGGAACCCGGGTAGCGGGGGGACCAACACCGGGGAGCTGTTTTTT
V gene: TRBV19; D gene: TRBD2; clone size: once; J gene: TRBJ2-5; CDR3 protein: CASSATGLAEETQYF; CDR3 DNA: TGTGCCAGTAGTGCAACCGGACTAGCGGAAGAGACCCAGTACTTC
V gene: TRBV9; D gene: TRBD2; clone size: -; J gene: TRBJ2-3; CDR3 protein: CASSVAGTSGVRGDTQYF; CDR3 DNA: TGTGCCAGCAGCGTGGCGGGGACTAGCGGGGTACGGGGAGATACGCAGTATTTT
V gene: TRBV19; D gene: TRBD1; clone size: -; J gene: TRBJ1-1; CDR3 protein: CASSTAIRQGGNTEAFF; CDR3 DNA: TGTGCCAGTAGTACCGCAATTAGACAGGGCGGGAACACTGAAGCTTTCTTT
V gene: TRBV28; D gene: -; clone size: -; J gene: TRBJ1-1; CDR3 protein: CASSEDRGPPRAFF; CDR3 DNA: TGTGCCAGCAGTGAGGACAGAGGCCCCCCAAGGGCTTTCTTT
V gene: TRBV9; D gene: TRBD2; clone size: -; J gene: TRBJ2-2; CDR3 protein: CASSVVSGGAVTGELFF; CDR3 DNA: TGTGCCAGCAGCGTAGTAAGCGGGGGGGCCGTCACCGGGGAGCTGTTTTTT
V gene: TRBV6-5; D gene: -; clone size: -; J gene: TRBJ1-1; CDR3 protein: CASSSQGLNTEAFF; CDR3 DNA: TGTGCCAGCAGTTCGCAGGGTCTGAACACTGAAGCTTTCTTT
V gene: TRBV2; D gene: -; clone size: few; J gene: TRBJ2-7; CDR3 protein: CASSDPRVPYEQYF; CDR3 DNA: TGTGCCAGCAGTGATCCCCGAGTACCCTACGAGCAGTACTTC
V gene: TRBV7-9; D gene: -; clone size: -; J gene: TRBJ2-7; CDR3 protein: CASSFTGRGFDEQYF; CDR3 DNA: TGTGCCAGCAGCTTTACGGGCAGGGGATTCGACGAGCAGTACTTC
V gene: TRBV20-1; D gene: TRBD2; clone size: -; J gene: TRBJ2-3; CDR3 protein: CSASPSGVGDTQYF; CDR3 DNA: TGCAGTGCTAGTCCTAGCGGGGTAGGAGATACGCAGTATTTT
V gene: TRBV4-2; D gene: -; clone size: few; J gene: TRBJ1-1; CDR3 protein: CASSQDGRGTFF; CDR3 DNA: TGTGCCAGCAGCCAAGACGGTCGCGGGACTTTCTTT
V gene: TRBV5-1; D gene: TRBD2; clone size: -; J gene: TRBJ2-7; CDR3 protein: CASREGLRRDRVNGEQYF; CDR3 DNA: TGCGCCAGCAGGGAGGGACTACGCCGGGACCGCGTAAATGGCGAGCAGTACTTC
V gene: TRBV7-3; D gene: TRBD2; clone size: -; J gene: TRBJ2-1; CDR3 protein: CASSLAGGIYNEQFF; CDR3 DNA: TGTGCCAGCAGCTTAGCGGGGGGTATATACAATGAGCAGTTCTTC
V gene: TRBV2; D gene: -; clone size: -; J gene: TRBJ2-1; CDR3 protein: CASSERGSTSSYNEQFF; CDR3 DNA: TGTGCCAGCAGTGAAAGGGGATCGACTAGCTCCTACAATGAGCAGTTCTTC
V gene: TRBV27; D gene: -; clone size: -; J gene: TRBJ2-7; CDR3 protein: CARTLGYF; CDR3 DNA: TGTGCCAGGACACTGGGTTACTTC
V gene: TRBV5-1; D gene: -; clone size: -; J gene: TRBJ2-1; CDR3 protein: CASSSGNSYNEQFF; CDR3 DNA: TGCGCCAGCAGCTCCGGGAACTCCTACAATGAGCAGTTCTTC
V gene: TRBV19; D gene: -; clone size: -; J gene: TRBJ2-2; CDR3 protein: CASSRAGDTGELFF; CDR3 DNA: TGTGCCAGTAGTAGGGCAGGCGATACCGGGGAGCTGTTTTTT
V gene: TRBV30; D gene: -; clone size: -; J gene: TRBJ1-2; CDR3 protein: CAWIPPRPNYGYTF; CDR3 DNA: TGTGCCTGGATCCCTCCCAGGCCTAACTATGGCTACACCTTC
V gene: TRBV5-6; D gene: TRBD1; clone size: -; J gene: TRBJ2-1; CDR3 protein: CASSLFFRGPESYNEQFF; CDR3 DNA: TGTGCCAGCAGCTTGTTTTTTAGGGGGCCCGAGTCCTACAATGAGCAGTTCTTC
V gene: TRBV19; D gene: -; clone size: -; J gene: TRBJ2-3; CDR3 protein: CASSIRGGGTDTQYF; CDR3 DNA: TGTGCCAGTAGTATAAGGGGTGGCGGCACAGATACGCAGTATTTT
V gene: TRBV29-1; D gene: TRBD1; clone size: -; J gene: TRBJ2-5; CDR3 protein: CSCRQGARETQYF; CDR3 DNA: TGCAGCTGTCGACAGGGGGCTCGGGAGACCCAGTACTTC
V gene: TRBV29-1; D gene: TRBD1; clone size: -; J gene: TRBJ1-3; CDR3 protein: CSVEEGTGSNTIYF; CDR3 DNA: TGCAGCGTTGAAGAAGGGACAGGGTCAAACACCATATATTTT
V gene: TRBV28; D gene: -; clone size: -; J gene: TRBJ1-5; CDR3 protein: CASRKQGGNQPQHF; CDR3 DNA: TGTGCCAGCCGGAAACAGGGAGGCAATCAGCCCCAGCATTTT
V gene: TRBV4-1; D gene: -; clone size: -; J gene: TRBJ2-1; CDR3 protein: CASSPAGFPINEQFF; CDR3 DNA: TGCGCCAGCAGCCCAGCGGGTTTTCCTATCAATGAGCAGTTCTTC
V gene: TRBV6-5; D gene: TRBD1; clone size: -; J gene: TRBJ2-2; CDR3 protein: CASRTGGTGELFF; CDR3 DNA: TGTGCCAGCAGGACAGGGGGTACCGGGGAGCTGTTTTTT